This passage covers 26 T cell receptor beta chains from one sample sequenced in a study of shared clonotypes between healthy human individuals. CD45RO-negative, CCR7-selected cells formed the naive CD8 fraction, which excluded terminally differentiated effector memory CD45RA+ cells. Libraries were prepared by immunoSEQ multiplex PCR; TCRdb keeps only in-frame clonotypes and omits some of them. Altogether about 1,800,000 clones are present, about 95% being singletons, with the ten largest covering 1.2%. Sequencing input: naive CD8+ T cells sorted from blood. Receptors originate from a man aged 18-30 years in good health.

This chain links TRBV9 with TRBJ1-5; D not resolved. This CDR3 is 14 amino acids long. Trimming removed 0 bases from V and 9 bases from J, with 13 bases in between. Per the germline V gene, CDR1 is SGDLS and CDR2 is YYNGEE. CDR3 loop: CASSVEAGPGPQHF. The CDR3 DNA sequence: TGTGCCAGCAGCGTAGAGGCAGGCCCAGGGCCCCAGCATTTT.

The chain is built from TRBV13 and TRBJ2-2; 7 bases are a match to TRBD1. The CDR3 contains 15 residues. CDR1 PRHDT and CDR2 FYEKMQ come from the germline V gene (reference sequence). V trimming: 5 bases; J trimming: 6 bases; junction bases outside the gene matches: 9. CDR3 bases: TGTGCCAGCAGCCCGTTGAGAGGGGGCCCCGGGGAGCTGTTTTTT. Its translation: CASSPLRGGPGELFF.

The V call is TRBV6-5, the J call TRBJ2-7; possible D gene TRBD2, 5 bases. The CDR3 runs 14 residues. V lost 5 bases to trimming and J lost 2 bases, with 13 bases between them. Germline V gene lookup returns CDR1 MNHEY and CDR2 SVGAGI. CDR3 sequence: CASSLLEGAYEQYF. The CDR3, as DNA: TGTGCCAGCAGTCTTTTAGAGGGTGCCTACGAGCAGTACTTC.

CDR3: CASSPSRYNEQFF. The CDR3 bases are TGTGCCAGCAGCCCCTCGCGATACAATGAGCAGTTCTTC. V gene TRBV7-2 combines with J gene TRBJ2-1, with no clear D. The germline gives CDR1 SGHTA, CDR2 FQGNSA. Deletions cut 5 bases from V and 4 bases from J, with 9 bases between. CDR3 size: 13 residues.

The chain is built from TRBV5-4 and TRBJ1-2, with 8 bases matching TRBD1. From germline, CDR1 is SGHNT and CDR2 YYREEE (reference sequence). The CDR3 runs to 14 residues. Trimming cost V 4 bases and J 0 bases; bases outside gene matches: 2. CDR3: CASSTGQANYGYTF. The CDR3 region has the DNA TGTGCCAGCAGCACGGGACAGGCTAACTATGGCTACACCTTC.

The chain couples TRBV13 to TRBJ2-7; 7 bases line up with TRBD1. Trimming removed 3 bases from V and 3 bases from J; junction bases left unmatched: 5. This CDR3 has 14 residues. From germline, CDR1 is PRHDT and CDR2 FYEKMQ (reference sequence). The CDR3: CASSLDRTYYEQYF. The CDR3 nucleotides are TGTGCCAGCAGCTTGGACAGGACATACTACGAGCAGTACTTC.

Notes on this clone: This sample includes further DNA sequences coding for the same CDR3. V usage is TRBV27 and J usage is TRBJ1-5; 8 nucleotides agree with TRBD1. The germline V gene encodes CDR1 MNHEY and CDR2 SMNVEV (reference sequence). This CDR3 contains 15 residues. V lost 4 bases, J lost 4 bases, and 6 bases stayed unmatched. CDR3: CASSSRQGPNQPQHF. The CDR3, as DNA: TGTGCCAGCAGTTCGAGACAGGGGCCAAATCAGCCCCAGCATTTT.

This clone was seen once. V and J are TRBV25-1 and TRBJ2-2; no reliable D call. Trimming removed 6 bases from V and 4 bases from J, with 9 bases in between. The length of the CDR3 is 13 residues. CDR1 and CDR2 (germline): MGHDK, SYGVNS. The DNA of the CDR3 is TGTGCCAGCAGCTTACGAGGCACCGGGGAGCTGTTTTTT. As protein: CASSLRGTGELFF.

Only one count was recorded for this clone. The chain uses TRBV5-6 and TRBJ1-1; unclear D gene. V lost 5 bases, J lost 2 bases, and 10 bases lay in between. The length of the CDR3 is 13 residues. Germline loops: CDR1 SGHDT, CDR2 YYEEEE. CDR3 sequence: CASRAWGNTEAFF. Here the CDR3 DNA reads TGTGCCAGCAGGGCTTGGGGAAACACTGAAGCTTTCTTT.

The V and J genes are TRBV14 and TRBJ2-5; D may correspond to TRBD1 or TRBD2 (5 bases each). The CDR3 sequence is 13 residues long. V lost 5 bases and J lost 2, with 9 bases in between. The germline gives CDR1 SGHDN, CDR2 FVKESK. The CDR3 DNA reads as TGTGCCAGCAGCTTCTGGGGGCAAGAGACCCAGTACTTC. This codes for CASSFWGQETQYF.

This sequence joins TRBV5-1 and TRBJ2-1, with 11 bases lining up with TRBD2. Germline V gene lookup returns CDR1 SGHRS and CDR2 YFSETQ. The trim removed 4 bases at V and 0 bases at J, leaving 6 bases unmatched. This CDR3 is 17 amino acids long. Here the CDR3 reads CASSPIAGGYSYNEQFF. The CDR3 bases are TGCGCCAGCAGCCCAATAGCGGGGGGGTACTCCTACAATGAGCAGTTCTTC.

This sequence joins TRBV5-5 and TRBJ2-1; D uncertain. The CDR3 is 13 residues long. Germline values: CDR1 SGHKS, CDR2 YYEKEE (reference sequence). Trimming cost V 2 bases and J 7 bases, with 10 bases left between them. The CDR3 reads CASSFFLGNEQFF. The CDR3, as DNA: TGTGCCAGCAGCTTCTTTTTGGGTAATGAGCAGTTCTTC.

The chain couples TRBV2 to TRBJ2-7; D unresolved. Germline V gene lookup returns CDR1 SNHLY and CDR2 FYNNEI. Trimming left V 6 bases short and J 6 bases short, with 15 bases between. CDR3 length equals 13 residues. CDR3 loop: CASSRPDPIEQYF. In nucleotides, the CDR3 is TGTGCCAGCAGCCGGCCGGACCCGATCGAGCAGTACTTC.

As concerns this clone: This sample also contains other DNA sequences that code for the same CDR3. The chain has TRBV6-5 and TRBJ1-1; 8 bases fit TRBD1. Unmatched junction bases numbered 3, after V lost 5 bases and J lost 4 bases. This CDR3 spans 13 amino acids. The V gene's germline CDR1 is MNHEY and CDR2 SVGAGI. The chain's CDR3 is CASSPGGLTEAFF. Here the CDR3 DNA reads TGTGCCAGCAGTCCAGGGGGCCTCACTGAAGCTTTCTTT.

The chain recombines TRBV6-6 with TRBJ2-3; D gene unclear. The CDR3 has 15 residues. V was clipped by 0 bases and J by 2 bases, with 9 bases between them. Germline lookup yields CDR1 MNHNY and CDR2 SVGAGI (reference sequence). The CDR3 is CASSYSALSTDTQYF. The CDR3 coding sequence is TGTGCCAGCAGTTACTCGGCACTTTCCACAGATACGCAGTATTTT.

The chain combines TRBV6-5 with TRBJ2-7, with D unresolved. V lost 6 bases, J lost 2 bases, and 5 bases lay in between. The CDR3 consists of 11 residues. Germline CDR1 is MNHEY and CDR2 is SVGAGI. CDR3 DNA sequence: TGTGCCAGCAGACAGACCTACGAGCAGTACTTC. Its translation: CASRQTYEQYF.

Of note for this clone: This sample also contains other DNA sequences that code for the same CDR3. The V call is TRBV5-1, the J call TRBJ2-7; 7 nucleotides line up with TRBD1. CDR3 length: 14 residues. Losses at the gene ends were 0 bases for V and 3 bases for J; bases not matched to a gene: 3. CDR1 is SGHRS and CDR2 is YFSETQ in the germline V gene. The CDR3 DNA reads TGCGCCAGCAGCTTGGAGGCAGGGGGCTACGAGCAGTACTTC. As protein: CASSLEAGGYEQYF.

This rearrangement joins TRBV11-1 to TRBJ2-7; no reliable D call. The CDR3 totals 16 residues. Germline lookup yields CDR1 SGHAT and CDR2 FQDESV (reference sequence). V was shortened by 1 base and J by 3 bases, with 16 bases between the two germline ends. CDR3 nucleotide sequence: TGTGCCAGCAGCTTAGGTCGGTTTGGGGTGAACTACGAGCAGTACTTC. Translation: CASSLGRFGVNYEQYF.

The chain has TRBV10-2 and TRBJ2-7; 8 bases match TRBD1. The CDR3 runs to 14 residues. The V and J ends lost 6 bases and 5 bases, in that order; junction bases with no gene match: 9. Germline V gene lookup returns CDR1 WSHSY and CDR2 SAAADI. DNA for the CDR3: TGCGCCAGCAGAGCACAGGGGGTCCGTGACGAGCAGTACTTC. Translated: CASRAQGVRDEQYF.

The chain carries TRBV27 and TRBJ2-5, with 10 bases matching TRBD2. Germline CDR1 and CDR2: MNHEY and SMNVEV (reference sequence). After removal of 5 bases from V and 5 bases from J, the junction contained 17 bases not matched to a gene. This CDR3 has 18 residues. The CDR3: CASSLLGVAGGLQETQYF. The DNA for the CDR3 is TGTGCCAGCAGTCTACTCGGGGTAGCGGGGGGACTGCAGGAGACCCAGTACTTC.

J is TRBJ2-7 and V is TRBV14, with TRBD2 matching 9 bases. Trimming at V came to 4 bases and at J to 1 base, leaving 5 bases not matched to a gene. This CDR3 comprises 15 residues. Germline CDR1 is SGHDN and CDR2 is FVKESK. CDR3 sequence reads: CASSLGTSLSYEQYF. CDR3 nucleotides: TGTGCCAGCAGCCTCGGGACTAGCCTTTCCTACGAGCAGTACTTC.

Concerning this clone: This same CDR3 is encoded by further DNA sequences in the sample. The chain has TRBV9 and TRBJ2-1, with a tentative D call TRBD2 (5 bases). Looked up from germline, CDR1 is SGDLS and CDR2 is YYNGEE. V lost 2 bases to trimming and J lost 9 bases, with 6 bases between them. This CDR3 spans 11 amino acids. CDR3 amino acids: CASSVAGEQFF. The CDR3 DNA follows: TGTGCCAGCAGCGTGGCGGGTGAGCAGTTCTTC. The full variable domain, its missing parts supplied by reference TRBV9 and TRBJ2-1, is DSGVTQTPKHLITATGQRVTLRCSPRSGDLSVYWYQQSLDQGLQFLIQYYNGEERAKGNILERFSAQQFPDLHSELNLSSLELGDSALYFCASSVAGEQFFGPGTRLTVL.

This clone was found a few times. V and J are TRBV2 and TRBJ1-6; D remains unclear. This CDR3 comprises 14 residues. V lost 6 bases to trimming and J lost 3 bases, with 9 bases between them. Germline V gene data show CDR1 as SNHLY and CDR2 as FYNNEI. The CDR3 sequence is CASRSEIYNSPLHF. Here the CDR3 DNA reads TGTGCCAGCAGATCGGAGATCTATAATTCACCCCTCCACTTT.

Turning to this clone: This sample also contains other DNA sequences that code for the same CDR3. The chain couples TRBV4-1 to TRBJ2-7, with TRBD1 identical over 9 bases. There are 18 residues in the CDR3. J lost 4 bases, V lost 1 base, and 14 bases had no gene match. Germline CDR1 MGHRA, CDR2 YSYEKL. The CDR3, as DNA: TGCGCCAGCAGCCAAGCCCGGCTACAGGGGGCATGGGGATACGAGCAGTACTTC. It translates to CASSQARLQGAWGYEQYF.

The V gene is TRBV5-4, the J gene TRBJ1-2; 7 bases map to TRBD1. The CDR3 runs to 13 residues. In germline, CDR1 is SGHNT, CDR2 YYREEE (reference sequence). V shed 2 bases and J 3 bases; nucleotides not matched to a gene: 1. The CDR3 here is CASSFQGDYGYTF. The CDR3 DNA follows: TGTGCCAGCAGCTTCCAGGGGGACTATGGCTACACCTTC.

CDR3 in amino acids: CASSLLQGGERETQYF. The CDR3 DNA is TGTGCCAGCAGCTTACTACAGGGAGGGGAGAGAGAGACCCAGTACTTC. The chain links TRBV7-9 to TRBJ2-5, with TRBD2 as a possible D gene (7 bases). V was cut by 2 bases and J by 4 bases, with 17 bases left in between. CDR3 length: 16 amino acids. CDR1 and CDR2 from the germline V gene are SEHNR and FQNEAQ (reference sequence).